This TCR beta chain derives from a study of identical twins. The study's findings and limits: Cross-sectional statistical analysis, not tracking of the same donors, underpinned the conclusions. Out-of-frame beta sequences exhibited a weaker degree of excess twin sharing.

Trimming took off 3 bases at V and 5 bases at J, with 19 bases between the two ends. The CDR3 spans 16 residues. Germline assignment: CDR1 LNHNV and CDR2 YYDKDF (reference sequence). Among all donors, each was a healthy Caucasian. Note on this clonotype: Antigen: not known.

TCRdb called the 5' RACE reads again in MiXCR, with one record for every CDR3 protein. There are 690,000 or so distinct CDR3 sequences in the sample; less than 10% occur only once, and around 0.95% lies in the top ten. These data were also reused for a study on yellow fever vaccine responses in identical twins. This second study notes: Convergence reportedly seemed to mark part of the twins' vaccine T cell response, with personalization marking the rest.

The source material was PBMCs. J is TRBJ2-5 and V is TRBV15; maybe TRBD2 (7 bases). The TCR was taken from a young woman in good health. CDR3 residues: CATSSPSSGGWETQYF. The CDR3 DNA follows: TGTGCCACCAGCAGCCCTAGCTCGGGGGGCTGGGAGACCCAGTACTTC.